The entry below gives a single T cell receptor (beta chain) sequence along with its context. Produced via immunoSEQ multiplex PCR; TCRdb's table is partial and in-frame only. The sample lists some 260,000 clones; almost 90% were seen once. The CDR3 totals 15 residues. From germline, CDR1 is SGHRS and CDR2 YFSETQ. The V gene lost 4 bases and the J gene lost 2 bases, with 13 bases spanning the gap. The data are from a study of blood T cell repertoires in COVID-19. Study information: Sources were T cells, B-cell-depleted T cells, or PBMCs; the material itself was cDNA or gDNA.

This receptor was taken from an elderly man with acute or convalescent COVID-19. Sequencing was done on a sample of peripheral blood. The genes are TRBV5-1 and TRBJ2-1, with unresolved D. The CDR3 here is CASSLTPTTYNEQFF. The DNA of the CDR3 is TGCGCCAGCAGCCTAACACCGACAACCTACAATGAGCAGTTCTTC.